This T cell receptor (beta chain) was recorded in a study of radiotherapy plus CTLA-4 blockade in lung cancer. Looking at the study overall: Objective responses emerged in around 18% of patients, and 30% to 40% attained disease control. The study, taken as a whole, reports: Among blood TCR repertoires after radiotherapy plus ipilimumab, tumor-derived clones expanded. Interferon-beta, together with early blood T cell clone dynamics, reportedly best predicted response.

Repertoires were generated with immunoSEQ multiplex PCR, while TCRdb's copy carries only in-frame clones and drops some. The sample has about 59,000 clones, just under 85% seen once. Turning to this clone: Its antigen is currently unknown.

CDR3 length: 17 amino acids. Germline V gene lookup returns CDR1 SGHRS and CDR2 YFSETQ. V gave up 0 bases and J gave up 4 bases; unmatched junction bases: 9. Focal radiation with ipilimumab CTLA-4 blockade was given to patients with chemo-refractory metastatic non-small-cell lung cancer. This sequence originates from a human donor with non-small cell lung cancer whose response to radiotherapy plus ipilimumab could not be evaluated. This sample comprised peripheral blood, obtained from a patient treated with radiotherapy plus ipilimumab. The rearrangement joins TRBV5-1 to TRBJ1-1, with TRBD1 matching over 10 bases. CDR3 sequence: CASSLAASGTGVTEAFF. CDR3 in DNA: TGCGCCAGCAGCTTGGCCGCCTCCGGGACAGGGGTCACTGAAGCTTTCTTT. The full variable domain, in which reference TRBV5-1 and TRBJ1-1 provide the parts outside the CDR3, is KAGVTQTPRYLIKTRGQQVTLSCSPISGHRSVSWYQQTPGQGLQFLFEYFSETQRNKGNFPGRFSGRQFSNSRSEMNVSTLELGDSALYLCASSLAASGTGVTEAFFGQGTRLTVV.